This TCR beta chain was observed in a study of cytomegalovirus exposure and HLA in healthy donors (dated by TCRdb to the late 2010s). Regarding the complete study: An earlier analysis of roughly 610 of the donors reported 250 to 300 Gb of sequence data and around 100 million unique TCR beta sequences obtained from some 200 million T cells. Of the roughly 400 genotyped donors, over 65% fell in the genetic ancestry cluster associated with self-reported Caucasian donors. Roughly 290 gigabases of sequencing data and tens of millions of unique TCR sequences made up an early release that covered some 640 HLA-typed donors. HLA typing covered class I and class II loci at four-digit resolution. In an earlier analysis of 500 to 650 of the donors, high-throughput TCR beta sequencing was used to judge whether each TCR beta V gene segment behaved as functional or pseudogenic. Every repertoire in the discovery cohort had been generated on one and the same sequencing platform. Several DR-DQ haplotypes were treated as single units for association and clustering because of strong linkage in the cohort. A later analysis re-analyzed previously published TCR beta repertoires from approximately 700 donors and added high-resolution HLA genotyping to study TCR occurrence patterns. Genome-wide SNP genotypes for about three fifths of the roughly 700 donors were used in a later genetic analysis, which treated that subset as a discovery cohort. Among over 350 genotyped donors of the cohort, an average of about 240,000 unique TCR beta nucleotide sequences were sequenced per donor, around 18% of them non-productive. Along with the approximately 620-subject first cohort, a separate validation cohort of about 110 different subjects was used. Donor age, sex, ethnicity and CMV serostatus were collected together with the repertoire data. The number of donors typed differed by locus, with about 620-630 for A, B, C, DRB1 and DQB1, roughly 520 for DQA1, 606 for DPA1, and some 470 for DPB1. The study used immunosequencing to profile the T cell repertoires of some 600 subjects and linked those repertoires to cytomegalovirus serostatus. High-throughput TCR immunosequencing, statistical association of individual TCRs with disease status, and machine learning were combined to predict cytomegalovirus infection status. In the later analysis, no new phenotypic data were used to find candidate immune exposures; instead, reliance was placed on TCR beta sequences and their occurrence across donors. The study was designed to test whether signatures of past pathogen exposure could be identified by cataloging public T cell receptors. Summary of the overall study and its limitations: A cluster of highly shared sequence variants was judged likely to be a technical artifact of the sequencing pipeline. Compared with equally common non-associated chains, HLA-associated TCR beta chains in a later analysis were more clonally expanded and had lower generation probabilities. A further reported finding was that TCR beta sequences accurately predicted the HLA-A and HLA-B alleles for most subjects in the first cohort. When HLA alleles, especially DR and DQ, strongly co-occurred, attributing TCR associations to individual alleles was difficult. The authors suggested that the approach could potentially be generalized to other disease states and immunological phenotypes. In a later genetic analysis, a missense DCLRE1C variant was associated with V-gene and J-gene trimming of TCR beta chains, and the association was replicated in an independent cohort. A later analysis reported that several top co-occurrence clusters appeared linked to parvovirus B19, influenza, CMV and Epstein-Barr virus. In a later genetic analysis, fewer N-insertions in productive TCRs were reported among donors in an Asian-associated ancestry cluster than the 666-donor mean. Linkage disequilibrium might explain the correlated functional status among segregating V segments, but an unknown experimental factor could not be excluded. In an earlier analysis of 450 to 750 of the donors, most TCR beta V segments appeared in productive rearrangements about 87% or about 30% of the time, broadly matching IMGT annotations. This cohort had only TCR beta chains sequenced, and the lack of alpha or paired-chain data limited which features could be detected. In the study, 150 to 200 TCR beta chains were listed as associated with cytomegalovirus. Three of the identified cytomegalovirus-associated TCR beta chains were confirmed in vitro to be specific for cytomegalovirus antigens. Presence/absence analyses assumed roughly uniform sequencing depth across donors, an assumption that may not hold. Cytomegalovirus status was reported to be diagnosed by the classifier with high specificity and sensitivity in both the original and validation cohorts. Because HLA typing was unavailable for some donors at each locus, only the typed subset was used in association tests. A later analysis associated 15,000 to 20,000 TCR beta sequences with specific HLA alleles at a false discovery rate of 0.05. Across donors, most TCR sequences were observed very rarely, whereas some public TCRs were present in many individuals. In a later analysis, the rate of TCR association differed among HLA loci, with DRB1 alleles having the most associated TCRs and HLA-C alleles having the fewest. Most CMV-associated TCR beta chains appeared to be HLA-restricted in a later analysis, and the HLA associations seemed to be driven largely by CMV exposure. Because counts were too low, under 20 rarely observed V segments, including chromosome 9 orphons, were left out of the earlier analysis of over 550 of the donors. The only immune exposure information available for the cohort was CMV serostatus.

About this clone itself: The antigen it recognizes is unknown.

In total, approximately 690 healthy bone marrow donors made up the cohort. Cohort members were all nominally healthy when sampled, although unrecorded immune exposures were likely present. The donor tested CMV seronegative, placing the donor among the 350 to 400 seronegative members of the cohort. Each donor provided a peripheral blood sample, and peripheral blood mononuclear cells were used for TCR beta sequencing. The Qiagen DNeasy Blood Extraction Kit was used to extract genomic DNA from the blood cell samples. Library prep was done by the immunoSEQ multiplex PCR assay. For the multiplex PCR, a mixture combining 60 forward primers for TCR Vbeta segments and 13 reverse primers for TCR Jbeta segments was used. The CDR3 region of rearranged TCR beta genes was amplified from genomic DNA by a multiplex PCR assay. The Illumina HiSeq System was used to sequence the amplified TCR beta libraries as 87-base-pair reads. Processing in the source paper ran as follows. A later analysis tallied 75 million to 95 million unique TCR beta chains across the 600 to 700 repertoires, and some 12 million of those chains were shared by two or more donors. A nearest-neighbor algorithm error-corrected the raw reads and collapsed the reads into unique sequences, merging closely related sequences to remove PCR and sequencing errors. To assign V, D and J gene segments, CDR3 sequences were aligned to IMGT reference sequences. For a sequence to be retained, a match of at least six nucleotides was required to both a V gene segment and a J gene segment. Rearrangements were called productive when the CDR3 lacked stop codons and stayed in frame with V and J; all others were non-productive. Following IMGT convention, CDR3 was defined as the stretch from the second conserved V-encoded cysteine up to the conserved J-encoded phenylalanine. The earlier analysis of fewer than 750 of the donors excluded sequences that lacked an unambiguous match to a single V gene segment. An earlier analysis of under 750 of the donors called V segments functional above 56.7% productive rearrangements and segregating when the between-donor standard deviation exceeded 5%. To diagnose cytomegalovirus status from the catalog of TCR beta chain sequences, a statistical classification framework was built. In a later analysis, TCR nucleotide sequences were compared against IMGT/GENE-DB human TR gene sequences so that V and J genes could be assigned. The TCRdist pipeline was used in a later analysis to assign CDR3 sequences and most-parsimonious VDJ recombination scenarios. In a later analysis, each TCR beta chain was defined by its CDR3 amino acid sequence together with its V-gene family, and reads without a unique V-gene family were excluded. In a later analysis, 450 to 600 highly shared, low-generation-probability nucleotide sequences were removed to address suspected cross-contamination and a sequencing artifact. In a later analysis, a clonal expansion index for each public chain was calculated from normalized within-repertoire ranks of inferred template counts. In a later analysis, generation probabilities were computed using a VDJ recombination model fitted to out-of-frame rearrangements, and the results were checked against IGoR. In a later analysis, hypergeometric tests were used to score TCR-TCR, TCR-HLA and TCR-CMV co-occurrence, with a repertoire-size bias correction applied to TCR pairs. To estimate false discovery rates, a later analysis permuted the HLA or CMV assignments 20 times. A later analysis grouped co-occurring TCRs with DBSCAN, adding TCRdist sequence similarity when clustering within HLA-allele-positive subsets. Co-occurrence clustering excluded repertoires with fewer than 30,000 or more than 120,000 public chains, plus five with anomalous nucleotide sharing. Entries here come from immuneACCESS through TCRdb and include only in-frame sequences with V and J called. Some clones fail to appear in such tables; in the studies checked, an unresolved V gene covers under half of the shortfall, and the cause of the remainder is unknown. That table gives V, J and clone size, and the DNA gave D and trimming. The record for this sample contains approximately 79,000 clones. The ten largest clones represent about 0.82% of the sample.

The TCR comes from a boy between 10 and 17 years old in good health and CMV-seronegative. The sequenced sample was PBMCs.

The DNA reads TGTGCCAGCAGCCCCGTTCGCCTCGCGCGCGAGCAGTACTTC. It is translated as CASSPVRLAREQYF. The chain links TRBV13 with TRBJ2-7; no D gene call is confident. The germline V gene (reference sequence) specifies PRHDT as CDR1 and FYEKMQ as CDR2. Trimming costs V 5 bases and J 6 bases, and their ends lie 17 bases apart. From the cysteine up to the phenylalanine, the CDR3 has a length of 14 residues. The only DNA kept is the CDR3, 42 bases in frame from the first base.